Below, one T cell receptor (beta chain) is given with its context. Antigen: not known. This sample is part of a study of blood T cells in healthy people across ages. Study conclusions and caveats: There was a strong correlation between TCR beta diversity and naive T cell percentage. Relative to aged donors, long-lived donors carried more naive CD4+ cells and displayed higher diversity. Diversity figures based on one million T cells were deemed too low.

Sample-barcoded 5' priming and a J-beta primer mix drove a second PCR of about 6 to 11 cycles. TCRdb reprocessed the 5' RACE reads with MiXCR, giving one entry per CDR3 protein. In the table there are roughly 650,000 distinct CDR3 sequences, about 30% of which are singletons. This CDR3 spans 14 amino acids. J lost 1 base, V lost 5 bases, and 3 bases had no gene match. CDR1 is SGHRS, CDR2 YFSETQ, per germline. Sequenced: blood. This receptor was taken from a woman aged 80 or over in good health. The chain combines TRBV5-1 with TRBJ1-1; TRBD1 agrees at 9 bases. The CDR3 DNA is TGCGCCAGCAGAACAGGGGGCAGGAACACTGAAGCTTTCTTT. Translation: CASRTGGRNTEAFF.